This T cell receptor (beta chain) was obtained from a study of CD8+CD57+ T cells in acquired aplastic anemia. On the study more broadly: Average DNA yield from sorted CD4+ and CD8+ cells was 3.2 ug.

Patients sequenced had flow cytometry evidence of CD8+CD57+ cell expansion. Severe acquired aplastic anemia was the diagnosis recorded for all patients. Genomic DNA served as template for TCR beta VDJ and CDR3 profiling. TCRdb ran MiXCR on the reads and lists one entry per CDR3 protein. This table holds about 160,000 distinct CDR3 sequences, 45% to 55% found once. Source material: sorted CD4+, CD8+, or CD8+CD57+ T cells (not recorded which) from PBMCs. This receptor was taken from a human donor with aplastic anemia.

The CDR3 region has the DNA TGTGCCAGCAGCCCCTTTGGACTTGATGAGCAGTTCTTC. Protein sequence: CASSPFGLDEQFF. The chain is built from TRBV7-3 and TRBJ2-1, with a possible D match to TRBD2 (5 bases). The germline V gene encodes CDR1 SGHTA and CDR2 FQGTGA. The CDR3 has 13 residues. V was shortened by 5 bases and J by 8 bases, with 13 bases between the two germline ends. The full variable domain, completed using reference TRBV7-3 and TRBJ2-1, is GAGVSQTPSNKVTEKGKYVELRCDPISGHTALYWYRQSLGQGPEFLIYFQGTGAADDSGLPNDRFFAVRPEGSVSTLKIQRTERGDSAVYLCASSPFGLDEQFFGPGTRLTVL.